This T cell receptor beta chain is drawn from a study of cytomegalovirus exposure and HLA in healthy donors. Nominal health characterized the donors when sampled, though unrecorded immune exposures were likely. Use of 60 Vbeta and 13 Jbeta primers characterized the PCR. Using immunoSEQ multiplex PCR, the repertoire was profiled, and TCRdb retains in-frame clones only, with some absent. This table has 150,000 to 200,000 clones, 77% appearing once. V lost 3 bases to trimming and J lost 4 bases, with 14 bases between them. In germline, CDR1 is SGHNT, CDR2 YYREEE (reference sequence). The CDR3 has 15 amino acids.

The sample taken for sequencing was PBMCs. This sequence originates from a female donor in good health and CMV-seronegative. The V call is TRBV5-4, the J call TRBJ2-1; a possible D gene is TRBD1 (7 bases). The CDR3 coding sequence is TGTGCCAGCAGCTCCGCAGGGGGGACGTACAATGAGCAGTTCTTC. Protein product: CASSSAGGTYNEQFF.